The rows below give T cell receptor beta chains drawn from one sample of a study of vaccination effects on CD4 cells after COVID-19. Their recognized antigens are unknown. Some clones are missing from TCRdb's copy, which holds only in-frame ones; the method was immunoSEQ multiplex PCR. This table holds roughly 31,000 clones, 70% found once. The material was CD4+ T cells from PBMCs cultured without peptide, obtained before COVID-19 vaccination. These receptor sequences come from a human donor who received a COVID-19 vaccine. Each CDR3 is given with its conserved first and last residue. A D gene is named only where the DNA matches it firmly. For some rows the clone size is stated as once, few or many, or as a class when expanded; others skip it.

cdr3_length,clone_size,d_call,v_call,j_call,cdr3_aa,cdr3_nt
15,NA,TRBD1,TRBV9,TRBJ2-1,CASSGQGIVANEQFF,TGTGCCAGCAGCGGACAGGGTATCGTGGCAAATGAGCAGTTCTTC
15,NA,TRBD1,TRBV19,TRBJ2-2,CASSKLGQSTGELFF,TGTGCCAGTAGTAAGTTGGGACAGAGCACCGGGGAGCTGTTTTTT
13,NA,TRBD1,TRBV29-1,TRBJ2-2,CSVGTANTGELFF,TGCAGCGTCGGGACAGCGAACACCGGGGAGCTGTTTTTT
12,NA,NA,TRBV6-2/TRBV6-3,TRBJ1-5,CASSTYNQPQHF,TGTGCCAGCAGTACATATAATCAGCCCCAGCATTTT
13,NA,NA,TRBV12-3/TRBV12-4,TRBJ1-4,CASSLRVREKLFF,TGTGCCAGCAGTTTGAGGGTACGGGAAAAACTGTTTTTT
13,few,NA,TRBV10-1,TRBJ1-2,CASSDRGNRGYTF,TGCGCCAGCAGTGACAGGGGAAATAGAGGCTACACCTTC
11,few,NA,TRBV7-2,TRBJ1-6,CASSLYSPLHF,TGTGCCAGCAGCTTATATTCACCCCTCCACTTT
13,NA,NA,TRBV6-5,TRBJ1-6,CASRLGNNSPLHF,TGTGCCAGCAGATTAGGGAATAATTCACCCCTCCACTTT
14,NA,TRBD1,TRBV2,TRBJ1-4,CASGQGHFNEKLFF,TGTGCCAGCGGACAGGGCCACTTTAATGAAAAACTGTTTTTT
14,once,NA,TRBV10-2,TRBJ2-1,CASRAGLRPDEQFF,TGCGCCAGCAGGGCGGGACTCCGCCCCGATGAGCAGTTCTTC
18,once,NA,TRBV18,TRBJ1-6,CASSLNAGTDDYNSPLHF,TGTGCCAGCTCACTCAACGCCGGGACCGACGATTATAATTCACCCCTCCACTTT
16,NA,NA,TRBV10-2,TRBJ1-6,CASSEAGLSYNSPLHF,TGCGCCAGCAGTGAGGCAGGGCTATCCTATAATTCACCCCTCCACTTT
13,NA,NA,TRBV19,TRBJ2-7,CASSSGQNYEQYF,TGTGCCAGTAGTAGTGGACAGAACTACGAGCAGTACTTC
15,NA,NA,TRBV5-6,TRBJ1-3,CASSLSAFSGNTIYF,TGTGCCAGCAGCCTGTCAGCGTTCTCTGGAAACACCATATATTTT
15,NA,NA,TRBV6-5,TRBJ2-5,CASSTGSAWIETQYF,TGTGCCAGCAGTACGGGCTCTGCATGGATTGAGACCCAGTACTTC
14,once,NA,TRBV5-1,TRBJ2-3,CASSFGPSTDTQYF,TGCGCCAGCAGCTTCGGACCGAGCACAGATACGCAGTATTTT
11,NA,NA,TRBV28,TRBJ1-2,CASSLREGYTF,TGTGCCAGCAGTTTAAGAGAAGGCTACACCTTC
15,NA,TRBD1,TRBV9,TRBJ2-7,CASSATGPTRYEQYF,TGTGCCAGCAGCGCGACAGGGCCCACCAGATACGAGCAGTACTTC
16,NA,NA,TRBV4-1,TRBJ1-3,CASSQDWAASGNTIYF,TGCGCCAGCAGCCAAGATTGGGCAGCCTCTGGAAACACCATATATTTT
14,NA,NA,TRBV6-1,TRBJ1-4,CASSDRGFNEKLFF,TGTGCCAGCAGTGATAGGGGTTTTAATGAAAAACTGTTTTTT
16,few,TRBD2,TRBV6-4,TRBJ2-3,CASSDESGGGTDTQYF,TGTGCCAGCAGTGACGAGAGCGGGGGGGGCACAGATACGCAGTATTTT
13,few,TRBD2,TRBV2,TRBJ2-7,CASFRGSLDEQYF,TGTGCCAGCTTCCGCGGGAGCTTGGACGAGCAGTACTTC
12,few,NA,TRBV12-3/TRBV12-4,TRBJ2-7,CASSSSIYEQYF,TGTGCCAGCAGTTCGTCAATTTACGAGCAGTACTTC
14,once,TRBD1,TRBV7-2,TRBJ2-7,CASSFDRVFYEQYF,TGTGCCAGCAGCTTTGACAGGGTGTTCTACGAGCAGTACTTC